Below are 26 T cell receptor beta chains sequenced from a single sample in a study of blood T cell repertoires in COVID-19. This table comes from immunoSEQ multiplex PCR, and its TCRdb copy is limited to in-frame clones, with some not included. The table includes fewer than 350,000 clones, about 86% detected once. Sequenced input: peripheral blood. The receptor source for this set is a woman aged 60-75 years with active or convalescent COVID-19.

V usage is TRBV12-5 and J usage is TRBJ1-6; D remains unclear. V was pared by 2 bases and J by 4 bases, with 12 bases between. This CDR3 has 16 residues. CDR1 is LGHNT and CDR2 is FRNRAP in the germline V gene. The CDR3 DNA follows: TGTGCTAGTGGTTTGCTGGCAGGAAATTATAATTCACCCCTCCACTTT. Translated: CASGLLAGNYNSPLHF.

This clone was found a few times. V usage is TRBV2 and J usage is TRBJ1-2; the match to TRBD1 covers 12 bases. V dropped 4 bases and J dropped 8; count of bases not matched to a gene: 17. The CDR3 spans 18 residues. Germline V gene lookup returns CDR1 SNHLY and CDR2 FYNNEI. CDR3 sequence reads: CASSAGWSGQGARGGYTF. The CDR3 DNA is TGTGCCAGCAGTGCCGGTTGGTCGGGACAGGGGGCGCGGGGAGGCTACACCTTC. Supplemented by reference TRBV2 and TRBJ1-2, the full variable domain reads EPEVTQTPSHQVTQMGQEVILRCVPISNHLYFYWYRQILGQKVEFLVSFYNNEISEKSEIFDDQFSVERPDGSNFTLKIRSTKLEDSAMYFCASSAGWSGQGARGGYTFGSGTRLTVV.

The V gene is TRBV27, the J gene TRBJ1-2; D is perhaps TRBD1 (5 bases). This CDR3 comprises 13 residues. Germline V CDR1 and CDR2: MNHEY, SMNVEV (reference sequence). The V end was cut by 6 bases, the J end by 4 bases, with 12 bases between. CDR3 residues: CASRSTAPYGYTF. CDR3 nucleotide sequence: TGTGCCAGCAGATCGACAGCGCCCTATGGCTACACCTTC.

The chain combines TRBV18 with TRBJ2-3, with 13 bases fitting TRBD2. CDR3 size: 17 residues. The germline gives CDR1 KGHSH, CDR2 LQKENI. After removal of 6 bases from V and 1 base from J, the junction contained 7 bases not matched to a gene. DNA for the CDR3: TGTGCCAGCTCCCGGGTAGGGACTAGCGGGGGCACAGATACGCAGTATTTT. Protein product: CASSRVGTSGGTDTQYF. The full variable domain, in which reference TRBV18 and TRBJ2-3 provide the parts outside the CDR3, is NAGVMQNPRHLVRRRGQEARLRCSPMKGHSHVYWYRQLPEEGLKFMVYLQKENIIDESGMPKERFSAEFPKEGPSILRIQQVVRGDSAAYFCASSRVGTSGGTDTQYFGPGTRLTVL.

The rearrangement uses TRBV7-9 and TRBJ1-4; D uncertain. The CDR3 spans 17 residues. Germline CDR1 SEHNR, CDR2 FQNEAQ (reference sequence). Trimming stripped 7 bases from V and 3 bases from J, with 21 bases between. The CDR3 protein is CASISNYGVVSNEKLFF. In nucleotides, the CDR3 is TGTGCCAGCATCTCGAACTACGGGGTCGTATCTAATGAAAAACTGTTTTTT. The complete variable domain, with remaining parts taken from reference TRBV7-9 and TRBJ1-4, reads DTGVSQNPRHKITKRGQNVTFRCDPISEHNRLYWYRQTLGQGPEFLTYFQNEAQLEKSRLLSDRFSAERPKGSFSTLEIQRTEQGDSAMYLCASISNYGVVSNEKLFFGSGTQLSVL.

Details on this clone: The identical CDR3 is also encoded by other nucleotide sequences in the sample. The chain is built from TRBV28 and TRBJ1-6; a possible D gene is TRBD1 (6 bases). CDR1 MDHEN and CDR2 SYDVKM come from the germline V gene. The CDR3 sequence is 12 residues long. V lost 9 bases and J 14 bases, leaving 17 bases between the germline ends. The CDR3 nucleotides read TGTGCCAGTATTGAGGCCAGGGGAACCCTCCACTTT. Its protein is CASIEARGTLHF.

The chain links TRBV6-6 to TRBJ1-1, with no clear D. The CDR3 length is 10 residues. CDR1 is MNHNY and CDR2 is SVGAGI in the germline V gene (reference sequence). Trimming left V 10 bases short and J 4 bases short, with 7 bases between. The DNA for the CDR3 is TGTGCCATCGGGATCACTGAAGCTTTCTTT. Protein sequence: CAIGITEAFF.

The CDR3 loop is CASSQDPQTGISFTDTQYF. Written as DNA, the CDR3 is TGCGCCAGCAGCCAAGATCCCCAAACAGGTATAAGTTTCACAGATACGCAGTATTTT. The V and J genes are TRBV4-1 and TRBJ2-3; D perhaps matches TRBD1 (5 bases). There are 19 residues in the CDR3. CDR1 and CDR2 (germline): MGHRA, YSYEKL. The V end was cut by 0 bases, the J end by 2 bases, with 21 bases between.

This rearrangement joins TRBV4-1 to TRBJ1-5, with 7 positions matching TRBD1. The CDR3 length is 17 residues. From germline, CDR1 is MGHRA and CDR2 YSYEKL. Trimming at V came to 1 base and at J to 0 bases, leaving 6 bases not matched to a gene. The CDR3 sequence: CASSQASGGYSNQPQHF. The CDR3 DNA reads as TGCGCCAGCAGCCAAGCTTCAGGGGGTTATAGCAATCAGCCCCAGCATTTT.

The J gene is TRBJ2-7, the V gene TRBV27; D gene unclear. This CDR3 comprises 14 residues. The V and J ends lost 5 bases and 0 bases respectively, with 11 bases between them. Germline V gene lookup returns CDR1 MNHEY and CDR2 SMNVEV (reference sequence). CDR3 residues: CASSLQIPSYEQYF. The CDR3 DNA reads as TGTGCCAGCAGTCTACAGATCCCCTCCTACGAGCAGTACTTC.

CDR3 nucleotide sequence: TGTGCCAGTATCGGAGCACACCGTCAGTTGTCGGGCTACACCTTC. It translates to CASIGAHRQLSGYTF. The genes are TRBV19 and TRBJ1-2; no reliable D call. The CDR3 is 15 residues long. Germline lookup yields CDR1 LNHDA and CDR2 SQIVND (reference sequence). Trimming took off 7 bases at V and 8 bases at J, with 23 bases between the two ends.

V usage is TRBV7-2 and J usage is TRBJ2-3; D unresolved. Per germline, CDR1 SGHTA and CDR2 FQGNSA. V was trimmed by 0 bases and J by 0 bases, leaving 4 bases between them. The CDR3 extends over 14 amino acids. In DNA, the CDR3 is TGTGCCAGCAGCTTAGCGAGAAGCACAGATACGCAGTATTTT. It encodes CASSLARSTDTQYF.

This clone was counted only a few times. This sequence joins TRBV30 and TRBJ1-6; D is unclear. From germline, CDR1 is GTSNPN and CDR2 SVGIG (reference sequence). The CDR3 loop spans 12 amino acids. V dropped 5 bases and J dropped 7 bases, with 9 bases sitting between them. The CDR3 region has the DNA TGTGCCTGGGCGCCCCAGAATTCACCCCTCCACTTT. This sequence encodes CAWAPQNSPLHF.

J is TRBJ1-1 and V is TRBV7-6, with 7 bases identical to TRBD1. Germline values: CDR1 SGHVS, CDR2 FNYEAQ. There are 15 residues in the CDR3. J was trimmed by 1 base and V by 5 bases; bases with no gene match: 7. Here the CDR3 reads CASSARRGQNTEAFF. CDR3 DNA: TGTGCCAGCAGCGCCCGTAGGGGGCAGAACACTGAAGCTTTCTTT.

The chain couples TRBV7-6 to TRBJ1-2; D gene unclear. Germline loops: CDR1 SGHVS, CDR2 FNYEAQ. The CDR3 loop spans 14 amino acids. Trimming took off 1 base at V and 4 bases at J, with 10 bases between the two ends. CDR3 amino acids: CASSLDGEFYGYTF. The CDR3 bases are TGTGCCAGCAGCTTAGACGGGGAGTTCTATGGCTACACCTTC.

This clone was detected ten times or more. The CDR3 DNA is TGTGCCAGCAGACAACCGAATATGAACACTGAAGCTTTCTTT. This sequence encodes CASRQPNMNTEAFF. The chain recombines TRBV6-6 with TRBJ1-1; no firm D call. Trimming removed 6 bases at V and 0 bases at J, with 11 bases between. The germline V gene encodes CDR1 MNHNY and CDR2 SVGAGI (reference sequence). The CDR3 is 14 residues long.

V is TRBV10-2 and J is TRBJ1-1; TRBD1 agrees at 9 bases. Germline V gene lookup returns CDR1 WSHSY and CDR2 SAAADI. The CDR3 extends over 14 amino acids. The V and J ends lost 2 bases and 6 bases, in that order; junction bases with no gene match: 4. CDR3: CASSEMGQGAEAFF. In DNA, the CDR3 is TGCGCCAGCAGTGAGATGGGACAGGGCGCTGAAGCTTTCTTT.

The chain combines TRBV4-3 with TRBJ2-2, with 7 bases lining up with TRBD1. V was clipped by 0 bases and J by 0 bases; unmatched bases: 1. This CDR3 spans 16 amino acids. CDR1 LGHNA and CDR2 YSLEER come from the germline V gene. CDR3 DNA sequence: TGCGCCAGCAGCCAAGATACAGGGGCGAACACCGGGGAGCTGTTTTTT. Translation: CASSQDTGANTGELFF.

The chain carries TRBV14 and TRBJ2-1, with no clear D. This CDR3 region has 16 residues. The germline V gene encodes CDR1 SGHDN and CDR2 FVKESK. V dropped 1 base and J dropped 4 bases, with 14 bases sitting between them. The CDR3 region is CASSQGAGRRYNEQFF. CDR3 in DNA: TGTGCCAGCAGCCAAGGCGCAGGTAGAAGATACAATGAGCAGTTCTTC. The full variable domain, with the rest looked up from reference TRBV14 and TRBJ2-1, is EAGVTQFPSHSVIEKGQTVTLRCDPISGHDNLYWYRRVMGKEIKFLLHFVKESKQDESGMPNNRFLAERTGGTYSTLKVQPAELEDSGVYFCASSQGAGRRYNEQFFGPGTRLTVL.

In regard to this clone: The junction and the germline gene differ at one end; a read error may be behind it. The chain recombines TRBV7-7 with TRBJ2-1; TRBD2 aligns across 11 bases. This CDR3 contains 15 residues. CDR1 is SSHAT and CDR2 is FNYEAQ in the germline V gene (reference sequence). The DNA for the CDR3 is TGTGCTAGCAGCGCTAGCGGGGGGCCGTACAATGAGCAGTTCTTC. Translating it yields CASSASGGPYNEQFF.

The chain joins TRBV24-1 to TRBJ1-1; weak D call: TRBD1 (6 bases). V was shortened by 7 bases and J by 2 bases, with 10 bases between the two germline ends. The CDR3 consists of 13 residues. Germline CDR1 KGHDR, CDR2 SFDVKD. CDR3 protein: CATRDSANTEAFF. The CDR3 bases are TGTGCCACCAGGGACAGTGCAAACACTGAAGCTTTCTTT.

The chain joins TRBV19 to TRBJ2-3, with 9 bases aligning to TRBD2. The CDR3 is 15 amino acids. The J segment lost 0 bases and the V segment lost 7 bases, leaving 5 bases of the junction unmatched. Germline CDR1 is LNHDA and CDR2 is SQIVND (reference sequence). Here the CDR3 reads CASTSLAGSTDTQYF. CDR3 nucleotide sequence: TGTGCCAGTACCTCGCTAGCGGGGAGCACAGATACGCAGTATTTT.

This rearrangement joins TRBV12-3 or TRBV12-4 to TRBJ1-2, with 8 bases fitting TRBD1. This CDR3 has 12 amino acids. The V and J ends lost 6 bases and 7 bases, in that order; junction bases with no gene match: 4. The CDR3 region is CASRKTGVGYTF. The CDR3 region has the DNA TGTGCCAGCAGAAAGACAGGGGTTGGCTACACCTTC.

The V call is TRBV18, the J call TRBJ1-6; D is possibly TRBD1 (6 bases). V lost 3 bases and J lost 7, with 10 bases in between. CDR1 and CDR2 from the germline V gene are KGHSH and LQKENI. This CDR3 comprises 14 residues. The CDR3 loop reads CASSPGQLNSPLHF. The CDR3 DNA reads as TGTGCCAGCTCACCCGGACAGTTGAATTCACCCCTCCACTTT.

The J gene is TRBJ1-5, the V gene TRBV7-3; D remains ambiguous. CDR1 is SGHTA and CDR2 is FQGTGA in the germline V gene. The CDR3 totals 13 residues. V was trimmed by 2 bases and J by 10 bases, leaving 12 bases between them. CDR3 sequence (DNA): TGTGCCAGCAGCTTAGGGCCGGACTTACCCCAGCATTTT. This encodes CASSLGPDLPQHF.

The chain employs TRBV5-1 and TRBJ2-3; 8 bases are a match to TRBD2. The CDR3 runs to 13 residues. Per the germline V gene, CDR1 is SGHRS and CDR2 is YFSETQ. The V gene end was trimmed by 5 bases and the J gene end by 4 bases; junction bases not matched to a gene: 3. CDR3 nucleotides: TGCGCCAGCAGAAGTAGCGGGGCAGATACGCAGTATTTT. It codes for CASRSSGADTQYF.